This record covers a single TCR beta chain. Its matching antigen is unknown. This table comes from immunoSEQ multiplex PCR, and its TCRdb copy is limited to in-frame clones, with some not included. Of 150,000 to 200,000 clones in the sample, roughly 93% were seen once. Per germline, CDR1 SGHRS and CDR2 YFSETQ. V shed 0 bases and J 5 bases; nucleotides not matched to a gene: 4. The CDR3 extends over 14 amino acids. These data originate in a study of T cell responses to AZD1222 COVID-19 vaccine. Study details: Whether given at about 4 or about 12 weeks, second doses were pooled. Findings and caveats of the study: Receipt of two AZD1222 doses was followed by a rise in Spike-specific TCR breadth and depth. Spike as a whole was targeted by vaccine-associated CD4 TCRs, dominant at 160-218 and 743-854.

V and J are TRBV5-1 and TRBJ2-5; TRBD2 matches 7 bases. The TCR was taken from an adult in good health. Sequencing used peripheral blood, obtained on day 0 of AZD1222 vaccination. This chain's CDR3 is CASSLGLAVETQYF. CDR3 DNA sequence: TGCGCCAGCAGCTTGGGACTAGCCGTGGAGACCCAGTACTTC. The variable domain in full, with the rest retrieved from reference TRBV5-1 and TRBJ2-5, is KAGVTQTPRYLIKTRGQQVTLSCSPISGHRSVSWYQQTPGQGLQFLFEYFSETQRNKGNFPGRFSGRQFSNSRSEMNVSTLELGDSALYLCASSLGLAVETQYFGPGTRLLVL.